The 10 T cell receptor beta chains given below trace back to one sample, sequenced in a study of T cell responses to AZD1222 COVID-19 vaccine. Profiling relied on immunoSEQ multiplex PCR, and the TCRdb table lists in-frame clones only, not all of them. The data hold some 120,000 clones, with approximately 91% observed a single time. This sample comprised peripheral blood, obtained on day 0 of AZD1222 vaccination. Receptor source: an adult in good health.

The rearrangement uses TRBV19 and TRBJ2-7; 7 nucleotides agree with TRBD1. This CDR3 spans 14 amino acids. V dropped 6 bases and J dropped 1; count of bases not matched to a gene: 6. Germline-derived CDR1 and CDR2 are LNHDA and SQIVND (reference sequence). CDR3 sequence: CASRGTVTSYEQYF. The CDR3 nucleotides read TGTGCCAGTAGGGGGACAGTAACTTCCTACGAGCAGTACTTC.

This chain links TRBV4-2 with TRBJ2-1, with 12 nucleotides matching TRBD2. This CDR3 region has 19 residues. From germline, CDR1 is LGHNA and CDR2 YNFKEQ. V lost 1 base, J lost 2 bases, and 9 bases stayed unmatched. In DNA, the CDR3 is TGTGCCAGCAGCCAAGCGCTAGCGGGGGGGCCTGGAACCTACAATGAGCAGTTCTTC. This sequence encodes CASSQALAGGPGTYNEQFF.

The V call is TRBV19, the J call TRBJ1-2; D gene uncertain. The CDR3 has 15 residues. Per the germline V gene, CDR1 is LNHDA and CDR2 is SQIVND (reference sequence). V lost 3 bases and J lost 2, with 13 bases in between. For the CDR3, the DNA is TGTGCCAGTAGTATTCGCGGGGAATTCAACTATGGCTACACCTTC. As protein: CASSIRGEFNYGYTF.

This clone has only one observation. V usage is TRBV5-6 and J usage is TRBJ2-1, with D possibly being TRBD1 (6 bases). This CDR3 comprises 13 residues. Looked up from germline, CDR1 is SGHDT and CDR2 is YYEEEE. V shed 4 bases and J shed 5 bases, with 10 bases lying between them. CDR3 residues: CASSIGTHNEQFF. The CDR3 DNA reads TGTGCCAGCAGCATTGGGACACACAATGAGCAGTTCTTC.

This chain links TRBV19 with TRBJ2-7, with 8 bases aligning to TRBD2. This CDR3 has 13 amino acids. From germline, CDR1 is LNHDA and CDR2 SQIVND (reference sequence). V dropped 5 bases and J dropped 2; count of bases not matched to a gene: 2. The CDR3 reads CASSSGLAYEQYF. CDR3 sequence (DNA): TGTGCCAGTAGTTCGGGACTAGCCTACGAGCAGTACTTC.

CDR3 bases: TGTGCCAGCAGTTTCCCAGCGGAGGACACTGAAGCTTTCTTT. It is translated as CASSFPAEDTEAFF. The chain is built from TRBV7-8 and TRBJ1-1; D unresolved. Germline lookup yields CDR1 SGHVS and CDR2 FQNEAQ. The CDR3 extends over 14 amino acids. V lost 6 bases and J 3 bases, leaving 14 bases between the germline ends.

This chain links TRBV9 with TRBJ2-3; D unclear. Germline lookup yields CDR1 SGDLS and CDR2 YYNGEE. Trimming removed 0 bases at V and 8 bases at J, with 16 bases between. The CDR3 loop spans 15 amino acids. CDR3 in DNA: TGTGCCAGCAGCGTAGACGGGCGCCGCGAGGTTACGCAGTATTTT. Residues: CASSVDGRREVTQYF.

The V and J genes are TRBV19 and TRBJ2-3; D uncertain. Between the trimmed V and J ends, which lost 6 bases and 1 base, there was a span of 8 bases. CDR3 length equals 13 residues. Germline V CDR1 and CDR2: LNHDA, SQIVND (reference sequence). CDR3 protein: CASRTAGTDTQYF. For the CDR3, the DNA is TGTGCCAGTAGGACTGCGGGCACAGATACGCAGTATTTT.

This chain links TRBV2 with TRBJ1-1; D perhaps matches TRBD1 (5 bases). The CDR3 spans 14 residues. Trimming shortened V by 5 bases and J by 5 bases, and 15 bases separated the two germline ends. Germline CDR1 SNHLY, CDR2 FYNNEI. The CDR3 region has the DNA TGTGCCAGCAGTTTTACGACTGGGGGGACTGAAGCTTTCTTT. The encoded protein is CASSFTTGGTEAFF.

This chain links TRBV28 with TRBJ2-2, with a possible D match to TRBD2 (9 bases). Germline-derived CDR1 and CDR2 are MDHEN and SYDVKM. Trimming pared 6 bases from V and 8 bases from J, leaving 28 bases between. The CDR3 is 18 residues long. DNA for the CDR3: TGTGCCAGCAGACCTCGGACAGGGAGTAGCGGGGGATTTGGGGAGCTGTTTTTT. It codes for CASRPRTGSSGGFGELFF.